This T cell receptor beta chain comes out of a study of human T cells and chemical hapten exposure. Study-level findings and limits: After DPC sensitization, TCRs above 1 in 1000 frequency showed no change.

The CDR3 spans 14 residues. The ends were cut back, 2 bases at V and 6 bases at J, with 15 bases in the middle. Germline-derived CDR1 and CDR2 are SGHNT and YYREEE (reference sequence). This clonotype appeared a few times. Its antigen remains unknown. Individual cDNA molecules (in the library) carried attached unique molecular identifiers. Under the authors' procedure: Sequenced samples showed a median of 95,638 TCRs each, with counts running from 23,224 to 690,600. TCRdb independently ran MiXCR on the reads; one entry per CDR3 protein. The authors' filters were not applied to this entry. The sample lists around 120,000 distinct CDR3 sequences, less than 10% occurring once. From whole blood left unfractionated, total RNA was extracted.

Sequenced input: whole blood. This receptor was identified in a human donor in good health. Some clones in this sample may be carry-over from other donors' samples. This chain links TRBV5-4 with TRBJ2-7, with D perhaps matching TRBD1 (6 bases). CDR3 DNA sequence: TGTGCCAGCAGCTTTAGGAACCTGGGGGCCGAGCAGTACTTC. Translating gives CASSFRNLGAEQYF. The full variable domain, in which reference TRBV5-4 and TRBJ2-7 provide the parts outside the CDR3, is ETGVTQSPTHLIKTRGQQVTLRCSSQSGHNTVSWYQQALGQGPQFIFQYYREEENGRGNFPPRFSGLQFPNYSSELNVNALELDDSALYLCASSFRNLGAEQYFGPGTRLTVT.